Below, 25 T cell receptor beta chains from the same sample are listed, as sequenced in a study of blood T cell repertoires in COVID-19. The method was immunoSEQ multiplex PCR; TCRdb's version includes in-frame clones alone and lacks a portion of them. The sample consists of a few hundred thousand clones, approximately 81% of them appearing once. Sequenced: peripheral blood. Source of these receptors: a man over 45 who had recovered from COVID-19.

Of note for this clone: At the DNA level, this CDR3 is encoded by other sequences in the same sample as well. The rearrangement joins TRBV24-1 to TRBJ2-1; no clear D gene. CDR1 KGHDR and CDR2 SFDVKD come from the germline V gene. The CDR3 loop spans 14 amino acids. The V and J ends lost 3 bases and 3 bases respectively, with 8 bases between them. This chain's CDR3 is CATSDPPSYNEQFF. CDR3 coding DNA: TGTGCCACCAGTGATCCCCCTAGCTACAATGAGCAGTTCTTC.

J is TRBJ2-2 and V is TRBV7-7; 8 positions match TRBD2. This CDR3 contains 18 residues. The germline V gene encodes CDR1 SSHAT and CDR2 FNYEAQ (reference sequence). V lost 6 bases, J lost 8 bases, and 20 bases stayed unmatched. The CDR3 DNA sequence: TGTGCCAGCAGTCCACTCTCGGGGAGCGGGGGATTTATGGGGGAGCTGTTTTTT. This gives the protein CASSPLSGSGGFMGELFF.

V usage is TRBV2 and J usage is TRBJ2-7; the D gene is possibly TRBD2 (6 bases). The CDR3 loop spans 14 amino acids. Germline CDR1 is SNHLY and CDR2 is FYNNEI. Trimming removed 2 bases at V and 2 bases at J, with 10 bases between. The CDR3 nucleotides are TGTGCCAGCAGTGAAAAGGCGGGACCCTACGAGCAGTACTTC. Amino acids: CASSEKAGPYEQYF.

V and J are TRBV9 and TRBJ2-2; maybe TRBD1 (6 bases). The CDR3 length is 17 residues. Germline V CDR1 and CDR2: SGDLS, YYNGEE. V shed 4 bases and J shed 2 bases, with 18 bases lying between them. CDR3 bases: TGTGCCAGCAGCTCTCCGACAGGACCCTTAAACACCGGGGAGCTGTTTTTT. It translates to CASSSPTGPLNTGELFF.

This clone was seen more than once but under ten times. The chain is built from TRBV2 and TRBJ1-4; D may be TRBD1 (5 bases). CDR1 SNHLY and CDR2 FYNNEI come from the germline V gene. V lost 8 bases to trimming and J lost 14 bases, with 12 bases between them. The CDR3 has 10 amino acids. CDR3 amino acids: CASGWGALFF. In DNA form, the CDR3 reads TGTGCCAGCGGGTGGGGCGCGCTGTTTTTT.

The chain uses TRBV5-1 and TRBJ2-1; 7 bases agree with TRBD1. Germline trimming cut 0 bases from V and 6 bases from J; bases unmatched to any gene: 6. CDR1 SGHRS and CDR2 YFSETQ come from the germline V gene. CDR3 length: 15 residues. CDR3 region: CASSLEGSGGNEQFF. CDR3 DNA sequence: TGCGCCAGCAGCTTGGAAGGATCAGGGGGCAATGAGCAGTTCTTC.

The chain has TRBV10-3 and TRBJ2-1; 11 nucleotides align to TRBD2. V lost 3 bases and J lost 4; bases outside the gene matches: 11. The V gene's germline CDR1 is ENHRY and CDR2 SYGVKD. CDR3 length equals 18 residues. The CDR3 protein is CAISEIPSGRPRYNEQFF. The CDR3 nucleotides read TGTGCCATCAGTGAAATCCCTAGCGGGAGGCCCCGATACAATGAGCAGTTCTTC.

CDR3 region: CASSPLSQGNTIYF. The CDR3, as DNA: TGTGCCAGCAGTCCTCTCTCTCAGGGAAACACCATATATTTT. The chain is built from TRBV27 and TRBJ1-3; D unresolved. CDR1 and CDR2 from the germline V gene are MNHEY and SMNVEV (reference sequence). Trimming stripped 5 bases from V and 4 bases from J, with 12 bases between. The CDR3 length is 14 residues.

The chain uses TRBV28 and TRBJ2-1, with 9 bases that match TRBD1. Germline V CDR1 and CDR2: MDHEN, SYDVKM. The CDR3 covers 14 residues. Unmatched junction bases numbered 8, after V lost 8 bases and J lost 6 bases. CDR3 bases: TGTGCCAGCGACGGGACAGGGTTTTTCAATGAGCAGTTCTTC. It codes for CASDGTGFFNEQFF.

There are a few counts of this clone. One junction end does not reproduce the germline sequence, and a read error may be involved. V and J are TRBV6-1 and TRBJ1-6; TRBD1 aligns across 9 bases. CDR3 length: 16 amino acids. Germline CDR1 reads MNHNS; CDR2 reads SASEGT. The CDR3 DNA sequence: TGTGCCAGCAGTGGCGGACAGGGGTCATATAGTTCACCCCTCCACTTT. It specifies CASSGGQGSYSSPLHF.

The gene calls are TRBV29-1 and TRBJ1-2; 7 nucleotides match TRBD1. Trimming took 1 base from V and 3 from J; bases not matched to a gene: 5. The CDR3 is 14 amino acids. From germline, CDR1 is SQVTM and CDR2 ANQGSEA. Written as DNA, the CDR3 is TGCAGCGTTGAAGGTCGGGACAGTCACTATGGCTACACCTTC. This codes for CSVEGRDSHYGYTF.

The chain carries TRBV21-1 and TRBJ1-4. TRBV21-1 is a known pseudogene. The CDR3 consists of 12 residues. CDR3 amino acids: CANYTGLEKLFF. CDR3 nucleotides: TGTGCCAACTACACGGGGTTAGAAAAACTGTTTTTT.

This clone was counted once. The V and J genes are TRBV28 and TRBJ2-7, with TRBD2 as a possible D gene (6 bases). This CDR3 is built from 14 residues. CDR1 MDHEN and CDR2 SYDVKM come from the germline V gene. V lost 2 bases to trimming and J lost 5 bases, with 13 bases between them. The chain's CDR3 is CASSLVRKRDEQYF. CDR3 sequence (DNA): TGTGCCAGCAGTTTAGTGCGCAAGCGGGACGAGCAGTACTTC. Based on the CDR3 plus reference TRBV28 and TRBJ2-7, the full variable domain is DVKVTQSSRYLVKRTGEKVFLECVQDMDHENMFWYRQDPGLGLRLIYFSYDVKMKEKGDIPEGYSVSREKKERFSLILESASTNQTSMYLCASSLVRKRDEQYFGPGTRLTVT.

The chain has TRBV25-1 and TRBJ1-2, with TRBD1 identical over 7 bases. Germline CDR1 is MGHDK and CDR2 is SYGVNS. With 5 bases clipped from V and 6 bases from J, the junction kept 6 bases outside the gene matches. This CDR3 is built from 13 residues. The CDR3 is CASSITGANGYTF. The CDR3 nucleotides read TGTGCCAGCAGTATCACAGGGGCCAATGGCTACACCTTC.

This clone was picked up a small number of times. The chain is built from TRBV27 and TRBJ2-7; 7 nucleotides match TRBD1. CDR1 is MNHEY, CDR2 SMNVEV, per germline (reference sequence). With 6 bases clipped from V and 3 bases from J, the junction kept 11 bases outside the gene matches. This CDR3 has 15 residues. The chain's CDR3 is CASRRTRDSIYEQYF. As DNA, the CDR3 is TGTGCCAGCAGAAGAACCCGGGACAGTATCTACGAGCAGTACTTC.

The genes are TRBV28 and TRBJ1-4; D might be TRBD1 (6 bases). This CDR3 is built from 14 residues. Germline values: CDR1 MDHEN, CDR2 SYDVKM. V shed 5 bases and J shed 8 bases, with 15 bases lying between them. Here the CDR3 reads CASSIQGFREKLFF. Written as DNA, the CDR3 is TGTGCCAGCAGTATTCAGGGGTTTAGGGAAAAACTGTTTTTT.

This clone was observed a handful of times. The J gene is TRBJ2-7, the V gene TRBV29-1; 7 positions match TRBD1. Trimming removed 4 bases from V and 1 base from J; junction bases left unmatched: 1. The germline CDR1 and CDR2 sequences are SQVTM and ANQGSEA. The CDR3 is 12 residues long. Here the CDR3 DNA reads TGCAGCGTTGCGGACAGGTCCTACGAGCAGTACTTC. It encodes CSVADRSYEQYF.

This clone came up a few times. The chain couples TRBV28 to TRBJ1-5; D is perhaps TRBD1 (5 bases). Germline CDR1 MDHEN, CDR2 SYDVKM. The CDR3 has 15 amino acids. V was trimmed by 3 bases and J by 7 bases, leaving 16 bases between them. Here the CDR3 reads CASSFSRGHRQPQHF. The CDR3 coding sequence is TGTGCCAGCAGTTTTTCAAGGGGCCATAGGCAGCCCCAGCATTTT.

The rearrangement joins TRBV2 to TRBJ1-6, with D possibly matching TRBD1 (5 bases). V was clipped by 2 bases and J by 7 bases, with 9 bases between them. Germline V gene lookup returns CDR1 SNHLY and CDR2 FYNNEI. The CDR3 is 14 residues long. Written as DNA, the CDR3 is TGTGCCAGCAGTGAACAGGGTCGCAATTCACCCCTCCACTTT. Translating gives CASSEQGRNSPLHF. The full variable domain, its missing parts supplied by reference TRBV2 and TRBJ1-6, is EPEVTQTPSHQVTQMGQEVILRCVPISNHLYFYWYRQILGQKVEFLVSFYNNEISEKSEIFDDQFSVERPDGSNFTLKIRSTKLEDSAMYFCASSEQGRNSPLHFGNGTRLTVT.

The chain has TRBV30 and TRBJ2-7; TRBD2 agrees at 9 bases. The CDR3 is made up of 16 amino acids. V dropped 2 bases and J dropped 1; count of bases not matched to a gene: 9. The germline V gene has CDR1 GTSNPN and CDR2 SVGIG (reference sequence). In DNA form, the CDR3 reads TGTGCCTGGAGTCCGTTGCTAGCGGGATTTTCCTACGAGCAGTACTTC. This gives the protein CAWSPLLAGFSYEQYF.

Here the CDR3 reads CASSYRQYEAFF. CDR3 DNA: TGTGCCAGCAGCTACCGACAGTATGAAGCTTTCTTT. The chain employs TRBV28 and TRBJ1-1; a weak D match, TRBD1 (5 bases). There are 12 residues in the CDR3. Germline V gene data show CDR1 as MDHEN and CDR2 as SYDVKM. The V and J ends lost 6 bases and 7 bases respectively, with 12 bases between them.

In its sample, this clone was seen once. The chain employs TRBV7-9 and TRBJ1-4; the match to TRBD1 covers 12 bases. Germline CDR1 and CDR2: SEHNR and FQNEAQ (reference sequence). The trim removed 7 bases at V and 7 bases at J, leaving 13 bases unmatched. The CDR3 has 17 residues. DNA of the CDR3: TGTGCCAGCACCCCCGGGACAGGGGGCGCGAGGAGTGAAAAACTGTTTTTT. It encodes CASTPGTGGARSEKLFF.

The V call is TRBV5-6, the J call TRBJ2-1; possibly TRBD1 for D (8 bases). Trimming removed 0 bases from V and 4 bases from J, with 11 bases in between. Germline V gives CDR1 SGHDT, CDR2 YYEEEE. The CDR3 loop spans 15 amino acids. Here the CDR3 DNA reads TGTGCCAGCAGCTTGGAACAGGGGGGGTACAATGAGCAGTTCTTC. This encodes CASSLEQGGYNEQFF.

The chain links TRBV5-1 to TRBJ2-3; maybe TRBD2 (7 bases). Trimming removed 0 bases from V and 3 bases from J, with 11 bases in between. The CDR3 extends over 15 amino acids. Germline V CDR1 and CDR2: SGHRS, YFSETQ. The CDR3 DNA sequence: TGCGCCAGCAGCTTGGTGGGGGGGCAGACAGATACGCAGTATTTT. This codes for CASSLVGGQTDTQYF. The entire variable domain, with the rest obtained from reference TRBV5-1 and TRBJ2-3, is as follows: KAGVTQTPRYLIKTRGQQVTLSCSPISGHRSVSWYQQTPGQGLQFLFEYFSETQRNKGNFPGRFSGRQFSNSRSEMNVSTLELGDSALYLCASSLVGGQTDTQYFGPGTRLTVL.

This clone was seen a few times. This rearrangement joins TRBV19 to TRBJ1-1, with D unresolved. The germline V gene has CDR1 LNHDA and CDR2 SQIVND (reference sequence). V was pared by 1 base and J by 5 bases, with 14 bases between. The CDR3 totals 15 residues. CDR3 amino acids: CASSIAEGEGTEAFF. DNA for the CDR3: TGTGCCAGTAGTATAGCCGAGGGAGAGGGAACTGAAGCTTTCTTT.